This TCR beta chain stems from a study of blood T cell repertoires in COVID-19. Across the study: COVID-19 samples collected from the United States, Italy and Spain covered acute and convalescent phases. T cells, B-cell-depleted T cells, or PBMCs provided the cDNA or gDNA that served as material.

Per the original methods: From reference gene primer amplification, estimates of nucleated cell counts were derived. Produced via immunoSEQ multiplex PCR; TCRdb's table is partial and in-frame only. V and J calls and clone size follow that table, whereas D and trimming were derived from the DNA. The sample lists fewer than 300,000 clones, about 83% occurring once. Germline CDR1 is MNHEY and CDR2 is SVGAGI. The CDR3 sequence is 14 residues long. Losses at the gene ends were 6 bases for V and 4 bases for J; bases not matched to a gene: 4. V usage is TRBV6-5 and J usage is TRBJ1-3; TRBD1 aligns across 9 bases. The sample was peripheral blood. This receptor was taken from a woman in her forties or fifties who had recovered from COVID-19. The CDR3 loop reads CASRRQGVGNTIYF. CDR3 bases: TGTGCCAGCAGGCGACAGGGGGTAGGAAACACCATATATTTT.